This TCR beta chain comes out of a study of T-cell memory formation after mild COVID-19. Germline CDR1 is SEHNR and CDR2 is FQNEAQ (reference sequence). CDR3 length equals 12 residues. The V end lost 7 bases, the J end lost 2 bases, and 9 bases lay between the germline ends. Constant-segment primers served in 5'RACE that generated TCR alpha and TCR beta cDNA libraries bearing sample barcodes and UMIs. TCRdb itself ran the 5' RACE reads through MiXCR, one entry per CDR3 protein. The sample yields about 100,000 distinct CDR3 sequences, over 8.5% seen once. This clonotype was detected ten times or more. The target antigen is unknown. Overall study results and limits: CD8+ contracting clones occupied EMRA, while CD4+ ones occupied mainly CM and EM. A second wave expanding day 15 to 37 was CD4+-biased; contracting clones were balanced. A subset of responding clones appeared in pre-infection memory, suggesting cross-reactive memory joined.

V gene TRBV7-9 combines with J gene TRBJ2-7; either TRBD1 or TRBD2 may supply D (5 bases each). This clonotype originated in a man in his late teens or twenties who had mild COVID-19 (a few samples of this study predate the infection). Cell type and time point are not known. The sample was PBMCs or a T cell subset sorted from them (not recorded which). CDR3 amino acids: CASTTGPYEQYF. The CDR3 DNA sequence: TGTGCCAGCACGACGGGGCCCTACGAGCAGTACTTC. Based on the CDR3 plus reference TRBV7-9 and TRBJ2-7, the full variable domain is DTGVSQNPRHKITKRGQNVTFRCDPISEHNRLYWYRQTLGQGPEFLTYFQNEAQLEKSRLLSDRFSAERPKGSFSTLEIQRTEQGDSAMYLCASTTGPYEQYFGPGTRLTVT.